The clone carrying this T cell receptor beta chain was found once. The junction differs from germline at one of its ends, possibly a read error. Each donor was nominally healthy when sampled (though unrecorded immune exposures were likely). In the PCR, 60 Vbeta and 13 Jbeta primers were used. Sequenced by immunoSEQ multiplex PCR; TCRdb stores in-frame clones only, minus some. This sample has some 89,000 clones, with approximately 80% found just once. The data stem from a study of cytomegalovirus exposure and HLA in healthy donors. The CDR3 is made up of 14 amino acids. Germline loops: CDR1 MNHNS, CDR2 SASEGT.

This rearrangement joins TRBV6-1 to TRBJ2-1; 7 positions match TRBD1. The origin of this receptor is a middle-aged woman in good health and CMV-seropositive. The sequencing input was PBMCs. The CDR3: CASRQGVLNNKQFF. For the CDR3, the DNA is TGTGCCAGCAGGCAGGGGGTCCTGAACAATAAGCAGTTCTTC.